This TCR beta chain appears in the sequencing data of a study of cytomegalovirus exposure and HLA in healthy donors. Germline CDR1 reads MDHEN; CDR2 reads SYDVKM. The CDR3 loop spans 15 amino acids. After removal of 2 bases from V and 3 bases from J, the junction contained 6 bases not matched to a gene. Worth noting for this clone: Its antigen is not known.

Regarding the study as a whole: The presence/absence work took it that sequencing depth was about the same across donors. Researchers catalogued 164 TCR beta chains as cytomegalovirus-associated.

The study ran its PCR with 60 Vbeta and 13 Jbeta primers. The repertoire was sequenced with immunoSEQ multiplex PCR; TCRdb's copy has only in-frame clones and lacks some. Here the sample spans some 170,000 clones, roughly four fifths being singletons. V usage is TRBV28 and J usage is TRBJ1-2; 7 nucleotides agree with TRBD1. This receptor was identified in a girl aged 2-10 years in good health and CMV-seropositive. Sequencing was done on a sample of PBMCs. The CDR3 is CASSLDPGGYYGYTF. As DNA, the CDR3 is TGTGCCAGCAGTTTAGATCCAGGGGGGTACTATGGCTACACCTTC.